These T cell receptor beta chains were read from a single sample in a study of blood T cells in healthy people across ages. Using its own MiXCR run on the 5' RACE reads, TCRdb lists one record per CDR3 protein. The sample shows 870,000 or so distinct CDR3 sequences, more than 25% of them seen only once. The sample comprised blood. The source of these receptors is a woman aged 80 or over in good health. Both conserved end residues are part of each CDR3. The D gene is left open where the match is weak. For some rows the clone size is stated as once, few or many, or as a class when expanded; others skip it.

TRBD2,TRBJ2-3,TRBV30,few,11,CACGLADTQYF,TGTGCCTGCGGACTAGCAGATACGCAGTATTTT
-,TRBJ2-3,TRBV5-5,many,15,CASSVGHASSDTQYF,TGTGCCAGCAGCGTGGGACACGCATCCTCAGATACGCAGTATTTT
-,TRBJ2-3,TRBV20-1,many,14,CSAPLATSTDTQYF,TGCAGTGCCCCCCTTGCAACTAGCACAGATACGCAGTATTTT
TRBD2,TRBJ2-1,TRBV11-2,-,16,CASSGTAGLTKETQFF,TGTGCCAGTAGCGGGACCGCCGGACTAACAAAAGAGACCCAGTTCTTC
TRBD2,TRBJ2-7,TRBV19,-,16,CASSMTAGVISDEQYF,TGTGCCAGTAGTATGACGGCGGGAGTTATATCCGACGAGCAGTACTTC
-,TRBJ1-5,TRBV12-3/TRBV12-4,many,13,CASRARLNQPQHF,TGTGCCAGCAGAGCTCGACTGAATCAGCCCCAGCATTTT
-,TRBJ2-2,TRBV11-2,few,16,CASSLVQGANTGELFF,TGTGCCAGCAGCTTGGTACAGGGCGCGAACACCGGGGAGCTGTTTTTT
-,TRBJ2-5,TRBV3-1,many,14,CASSQRREQETQYF,TGTGCCAGCAGCCAACGGAGGGAGCAAGAGACCCAGTACTTC
TRBD1,TRBJ1-4,TRBV4-2,-,18,CASSQDLGTGRSNEKLFF,TGTGCCAGCAGCCAAGATCTCGGGACAGGGAGGTCTAATGAAAAACTGTTTTTT
-,TRBJ1-1,TRBV15,-,14,CATSRLTVNTEAFF,TGTGCCACCAGCAGATTGACGGTGAACACTGAAGCTTTCTTT
-,TRBJ2-7,TRBV6-1,many,15,CASSDPPSIFYEQYF,TGTGCCAGCAGTGATCCCCCTAGCATTTTCTACGAGCAGTACTTC